These 24 T cell receptor beta chains were sequenced from one sample in a study of blood T cells in healthy people across ages. Next came a second PCR, run for about 6 to 11 cycles, which used a sample-barcoded 5' primer along with a J-beta primer mix. One entry per CDR3 protein, called by TCRdb with MiXCR from the 5' RACE reads. The table includes fewer than 750,000 distinct CDR3 sequences, around 48% detected once. The sequenced sample was blood. The receptors stem from a man older than 75 in good health.

J is TRBJ2-6 and V is TRBV24-1; D is uncertain. There are 13 residues in the CDR3. The V and J ends lost 3 bases and 10 bases respectively, with 9 bases between them. Germline V gene data show CDR1 as KGHDR and CDR2 as SFDVKD. The CDR3 loop is CATSDPKTNVLTF. CDR3 nucleotides: TGTGCCACCAGTGATCCAAAGACAAACGTCCTGACTTTC.

There are a few counts of this clonotype. The chain is built from TRBV3-1 and TRBJ2-1; D remains ambiguous. V was clipped by 4 bases and J by 6 bases, with 10 bases between them. Germline assignment: CDR1 LGHDT and CDR2 YNNKEL (reference sequence). The CDR3 covers 13 residues. Written as DNA, the CDR3 is TGTGCCAGCAGCCTGCAACGCAGCAATGAGCAGTTCTTC. Translated: CASSLQRSNEQFF.

There are a few counts of this clonotype. As DNA, the CDR3 is TGTGCCAGCTCACCATCTAGCGGAGCTAACTACGAGCAGTACTTC. Residues: CASSPSSGANYEQYF. The chain combines TRBV18 with TRBJ2-7; TRBD2 matches at 7 bases. The ends lost 2 bases at V and 3 bases at J; junction bases unmatched: 7. The CDR3 has 15 residues. Germline CDR1 reads KGHSH; CDR2 reads LQKENI.

This clonotype has only a few counts. The V and J genes are TRBV5-1 and TRBJ2-3; 12 nucleotides align to TRBD1. The germline V gene encodes CDR1 SGHRS and CDR2 YFSETQ. The CDR3 runs 15 residues. Germline trimming cut 6 bases from V and 4 bases from J; bases unmatched to any gene: 6. The CDR3, as DNA: TGCGCCAGCAACCGGGACAGGGGGCGTTCAGATACGCAGTATTTT. Its protein is CASNRDRGRSDTQYF.

V and J are TRBV5-1 and TRBJ2-7; 7 positions agree with TRBD2. Trimming took 5 bases from V and 2 from J; bases not matched to a gene: 7. The CDR3 covers 14 residues. Germline CDR1 SGHRS, CDR2 YFSETQ. Here the CDR3 reads CASRGGVRTYEQYF. The DNA for the CDR3 is TGCGCCAGCAGGGGGGGGGTCCGAACCTACGAGCAGTACTTC.

Note on this clonotype: One base away lies a much larger clone, so this may be a sequencing read error. CDR3 nucleotides: TGTGCCAGCCGCGTCAGTCAGAACAATGAGCAGTACTTC. Protein product: CASRVSQNNEQYF. The chain links TRBV6-5 to TRBJ2-7; D gene unclear. Between the trimmed V and J ends, which lost 8 bases and 7 bases, there was a span of 18 bases. The CDR3 spans 13 residues. Per germline, CDR1 MNHEY and CDR2 SVGAGI.

This sequence joins TRBV4-2 and TRBJ1-1; the D is unclear. This CDR3 is 16 amino acids long. Trimming removed 0 bases at V and 4 bases at J, with 15 bases between. Germline V gene data show CDR1 as LGHNA and CDR2 as YNFKEQ. The CDR3 sequence: CASSQELRRSSTEAFF. CDR3 nucleotides: TGTGCCAGCAGCCAAGAACTGCGGAGATCGAGCACTGAAGCTTTCTTT.

The CDR3 here is CASRRDRAVGEAFF. The CDR3 nucleotides read TGCGCCAGTCGCCGCGACAGGGCGGTTGGTGAAGCTTTCTTT. The chain carries TRBV10-2 and TRBJ1-1, with 7 bases matching TRBD1. Losses at the gene ends were 9 bases for V and 7 bases for J; bases not matched to a gene: 14. CDR3 length: 14 amino acids. The germline CDR1 and CDR2 sequences are WSHSY and SAAADI.

The chain joins TRBV29-1 to TRBJ1-1; D ambiguous. V lost 5 bases to trimming and J lost 4 bases, with 14 bases between them. This CDR3 is built from 13 residues. Germline values: CDR1 SQVTM, CDR2 ANQGSEA. CDR3 in amino acids: CSVQVVLSTEAFF. In nucleotides, the CDR3 is TGCAGCGTTCAGGTAGTACTGAGCACTGAAGCTTTCTTT.

This chain uses TRBV20-1 with TRBJ1-4; no clear D gene. Germline-derived CDR1 and CDR2 are DFQATT and SNEGSKA (reference sequence). The length of the CDR3 is 13 residues. V was trimmed by 6 bases and J by 0 bases, leaving 8 bases between them. The CDR3 DNA is TGCAGTGCCAAGCTTGCAACTAATGAAAAACTGTTTTTT. This gives the protein CSAKLATNEKLFF.

This rearrangement joins TRBV29-1 to TRBJ2-5, with D possibly TRBD1 on 5 matching bases. This CDR3 has 13 residues. The germline gives CDR1 SQVTM, CDR2 ANQGSEA. V lost 6 bases and J lost 1, with 12 bases in between. The CDR3, as DNA: TGCAGCGTGGGCAGGGCCCTCCAAGAGACCCAGTACTTC. Residues: CSVGRALQETQYF.

This clonotype occurred a few times. The J gene is TRBJ1-2, the V gene TRBV6-1, with D hard to call. V was shortened by 3 bases and J by 5 bases, with 10 bases between the two germline ends. CDR1 is MNHNS and CDR2 is SASEGT in the germline V gene. The length of the CDR3 is 13 residues. The CDR3 bases are TGTGCCAGCAGTGACGGGCAGTCATATGGCTACACCTTC. Translated, it gives CASSDGQSYGYTF.

This clonotype was seen more than once but under ten times. The genes are TRBV6-2 or TRBV6-3 and TRBJ2-7; 7 bases map to TRBD2. The DNA end is a closer match to TRBJ2-4, so the J assignment may be wrong. This CDR3 is built from 15 residues. In germline, CDR1 is MNHEY, CDR2 SVGEGT. The CDR3 region has the DNA TGTGCCAGCAGCCGGGAGGACTGGGACAAAAACATTCAGTACTTC. Its translation is CASSREDWDKNIQYF.

DNA for the CDR3: TGTGCCAGCAGCCCCCCCCCGGGACTAGCGGATTACAATGAGCAGTTCTTC. It is translated as CASSPPPGLADYNEQFF. The chain recombines TRBV7-2 with TRBJ2-1, with 11 positions matching TRBD2. The germline V gene encodes CDR1 SGHTA and CDR2 FQGNSA. Losses at the gene ends were 5 bases for V and 4 bases for J; bases not matched to a gene: 10. CDR3 size: 17 residues.

The chain carries TRBV21-1 and TRBJ2-7; TRBD1 reflects the table's D call only, with no check against the DNA. TRBV21-1 constitutes a pseudogene. This CDR3 has 17 residues. The CDR3: CASSKPRGPGVSNEQYF. CDR3 in DNA: TGTGCCAGCAGCAAACCCCGGGGCCCCGGGGTGTCCAACGAGCAGTACTTC.

This chain joins TRBV30 and TRBJ2-3; TRBD1 might be the D (5 bases). This CDR3 has 13 residues. Trimming cost V 5 bases and J 1 base, with 10 bases left between them. Germline-derived CDR1 and CDR2 are GTSNPN and SVGIG (reference sequence). CDR3 region: CAWYQTGTDTQYF. The CDR3 DNA follows: TGTGCCTGGTACCAGACAGGCACAGATACGCAGTATTTT.

The chain couples TRBV2 to TRBJ2-1, with TRBD2 matching over 7 bases. The V gene's germline CDR1 is SNHLY and CDR2 FYNNEI. The CDR3 consists of 12 residues. V shed 6 bases, J shed 12 bases, and the junction held 8 bases outside the gene matches. The CDR3 region has the DNA TGTGCCAGCAGGAGACTAGCTAATCGGCAGTTCTTC. This sequence encodes CASRRLANRQFF.

The rearrangement joins TRBV29-1 to TRBJ1-5; no reliable D call. The CDR3 consists of 14 residues. Germline V gene sequence: CDR1 SQVTM, CDR2 ANQGSEA. The CDR3 spells CRVKPAGRRQPQHF. In DNA form, the CDR3 reads TGCAGAGTGAAACCAGCCGGGCGTCGGCAGCCCCAGCATTTT.

The V and J genes are TRBV3-1 and TRBJ2-3; 7 bases are shared with TRBD2. Germline V gene data show CDR1 as LGHDT and CDR2 as YNNKEL (reference sequence). J gave up 2 bases and V 3 bases, and 8 bases lay outside the gene matches. The CDR3 is made up of 16 amino acids. CDR3 residues: CASSHKKRGSTDTQYF. CDR3 nucleotides: TGTGCCAGCAGCCACAAAAAGCGGGGATCCACAGATACGCAGTATTTT.

The V and J genes are TRBV4-3 and TRBJ2-3, with D possibly TRBD2 on 5 matching bases. The CDR3 length is 15 residues. Per germline, CDR1 LGHNA and CDR2 YSLEER. The V end lost 2 bases, the J end lost 4 bases, and 13 bases lay between the germline ends. The CDR3 DNA reads TGCGCCAGCAGCCAAACGACTACCGGCCCAGATACGCAGTATTTT. This codes for CASSQTTTGPDTQYF.

J is TRBJ2-7 and V is TRBV7-2; the D gene is possibly TRBD2 (6 bases). The CDR3 has 15 residues. Trimming cost V 5 bases and J 1 base, with 15 bases left between them. The germline V gene encodes CDR1 SGHTA and CDR2 FQGNSA. The CDR3 DNA sequence: TGTGCCAGCAGCGCCAGCCCGGGAGAGTCCTACGAGCAGTACTTC. Its translation: CASSASPGESYEQYF.

This sequence joins TRBV15 and TRBJ1-2; no firm D call. Germline V gene sequence: CDR1 LNHNV, CDR2 YYDKDF (reference sequence). Between the trimmed V and J ends, which lost 4 bases and 8 bases, there was a span of 20 bases. This CDR3 comprises 15 residues. The CDR3 nucleotides are TGTGCCACCAGCACCTCGTTTCCCGGGAGTATGGGCTACACCTTC. Translation: CATSTSFPGSMGYTF.

The chain couples TRBV6-2 or TRBV6-3 to TRBJ2-1; 7 bases line up with TRBD1. Germline-derived CDR1 and CDR2 are MNHEY and SVGEGT. Unmatched junction bases numbered 4, after V lost 4 bases and J lost 4 bases. CDR3 length equals 14 residues. DNA of the CDR3: TGTGCCAGCAGTTTCGGACAGGATTACAATGAGCAGTTCTTC. Its protein is CASSFGQDYNEQFF.

Comment on this clonotype: The germline gene is not matched at one end of the junction; a read error may be the cause. The gene calls are TRBV2 and TRBJ2-7, with 8 bases aligning to TRBD1. This CDR3 is 15 amino acids long. Germline CDR1 is SNHLY and CDR2 is FYNNEI. CDR3 residues: CAGSSRTGFAYEQYF. In DNA, the CDR3 is TGTGCCGGCAGTTCACGGACAGGGTTCGCGTACGAGCAGTACTTC.